Listed here is a single T cell receptor beta chain. Its antigen remains unidentified. This entry belongs to a study of T cell repertoires in cytomegalovirus infection. TCRdb used MiXCR to reprocess the reads, holding one entry per CDR3 protein. The data show about 120,000 distinct CDR3 sequences, with about 9.5% seen just once and 31% held by the top ten. Study findings and constraints: CMV carriers having the relevant HLA were flagged by cumulative public TCR beta family frequency. Ex vivo, HLA-C-restricted CMV-specific TCR beta clonotypes prevailed over the rest of the response.

CDR3 length: 14 residues. V was pared by 6 bases and J by 9 bases, with 18 bases between. Source material: PBMCs, sequenced either directly or after in vitro stimulation (not recorded which). The chain joins TRBV12-3 or TRBV12-4 to TRBJ2-1; D may be TRBD2 (5 bases). This TCR came from a human donor in good health (CMV status not recorded). Some clones in this sample may be carry-over from other donors' samples. The CDR3 region has the DNA TGTGCCAGCAGGAACGGATGGGAGCTCAGTGAGCAGTTCTTC. Translating gives CASRNGWELSEQFF.